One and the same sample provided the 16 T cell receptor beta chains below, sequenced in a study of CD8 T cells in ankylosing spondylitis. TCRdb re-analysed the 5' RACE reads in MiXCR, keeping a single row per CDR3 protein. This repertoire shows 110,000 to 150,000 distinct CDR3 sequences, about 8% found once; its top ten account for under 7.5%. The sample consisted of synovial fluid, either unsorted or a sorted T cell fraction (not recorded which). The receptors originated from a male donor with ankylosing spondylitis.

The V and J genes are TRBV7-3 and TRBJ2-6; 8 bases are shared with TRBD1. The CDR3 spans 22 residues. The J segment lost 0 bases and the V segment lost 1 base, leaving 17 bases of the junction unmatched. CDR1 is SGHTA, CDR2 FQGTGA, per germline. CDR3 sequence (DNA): TGTGCCAGCAGCTTAAAGGGACCGACAGGGGACTCCTTTATCTCTGGGGCCAACGTCCTGACTTTC. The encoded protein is CASSLKGPTGDSFISGANVLTF.

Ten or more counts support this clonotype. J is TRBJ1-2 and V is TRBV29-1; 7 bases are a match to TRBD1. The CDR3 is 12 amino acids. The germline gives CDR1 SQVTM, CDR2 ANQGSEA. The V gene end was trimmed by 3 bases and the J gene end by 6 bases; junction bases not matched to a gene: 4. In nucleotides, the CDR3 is TGCAGCGTTGAGAGGACAGGAAATGGCTACACCTTC. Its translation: CSVERTGNGYTF.

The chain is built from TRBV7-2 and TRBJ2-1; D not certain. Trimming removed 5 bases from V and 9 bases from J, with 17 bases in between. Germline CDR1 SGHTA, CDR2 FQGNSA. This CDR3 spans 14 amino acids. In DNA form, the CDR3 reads TGTGCCAGCAGCCCCCGAACCCTTTGGGGTGAGCAGTTCTTC. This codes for CASSPRTLWGEQFF.

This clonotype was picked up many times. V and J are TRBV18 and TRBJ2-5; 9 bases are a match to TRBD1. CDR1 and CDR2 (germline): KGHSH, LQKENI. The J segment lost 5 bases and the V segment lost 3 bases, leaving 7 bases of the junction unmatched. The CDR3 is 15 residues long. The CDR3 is CASSPYGQGPETQYF. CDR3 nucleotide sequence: TGTGCCAGCTCACCTTACGGACAGGGGCCCGAGACCCAGTACTTC.

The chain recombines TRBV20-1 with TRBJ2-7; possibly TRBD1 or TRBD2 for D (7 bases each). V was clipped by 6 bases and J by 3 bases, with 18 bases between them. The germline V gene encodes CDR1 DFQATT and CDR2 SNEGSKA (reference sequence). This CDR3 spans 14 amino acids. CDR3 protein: CSAHGGQGDYEQYF. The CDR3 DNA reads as TGCAGTGCCCACGGGGGGCAGGGGGACTACGAGCAGTACTTC.

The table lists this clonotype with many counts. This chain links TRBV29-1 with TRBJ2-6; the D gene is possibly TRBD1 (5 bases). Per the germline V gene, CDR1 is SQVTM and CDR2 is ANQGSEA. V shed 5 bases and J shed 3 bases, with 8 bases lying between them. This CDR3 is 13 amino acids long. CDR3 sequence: CSVQGFGANVLTF. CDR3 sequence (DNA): TGCAGCGTTCAGGGATTTGGGGCCAACGTCCTGACTTTC.

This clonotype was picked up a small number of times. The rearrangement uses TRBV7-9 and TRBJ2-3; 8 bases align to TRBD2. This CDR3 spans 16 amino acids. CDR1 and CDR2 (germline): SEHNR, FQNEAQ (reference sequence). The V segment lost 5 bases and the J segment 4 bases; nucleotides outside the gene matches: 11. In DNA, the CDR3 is TGTGCCAGCAGCCCCCACAAGGCGGGAGGCGCAGATACGCAGTATTTT. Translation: CASSPHKAGGADTQYF.

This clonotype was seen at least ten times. CDR3 in amino acids: CSARNEGAGGSYNEQFF. The DNA of the CDR3 is TGCAGTGCTAGGAATGAAGGAGCGGGGGGCTCCTACAATGAGCAGTTCTTC. V and J are TRBV20-1 and TRBJ2-1, with 9 positions matching TRBD2. There are 17 residues in the CDR3. V was clipped by 3 bases and J by 0 bases; unmatched bases: 9. Germline-derived CDR1 and CDR2 are DFQATT and SNEGSKA (reference sequence).

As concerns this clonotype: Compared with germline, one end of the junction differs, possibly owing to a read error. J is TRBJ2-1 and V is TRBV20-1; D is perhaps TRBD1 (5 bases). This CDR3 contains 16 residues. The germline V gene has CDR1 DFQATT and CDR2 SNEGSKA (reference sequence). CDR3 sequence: CSASGLGASSYNDQFF. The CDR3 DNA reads TGCAGTGCTAGTGGATTAGGGGCGAGCTCCTACAATGACCAGTTCTTC.

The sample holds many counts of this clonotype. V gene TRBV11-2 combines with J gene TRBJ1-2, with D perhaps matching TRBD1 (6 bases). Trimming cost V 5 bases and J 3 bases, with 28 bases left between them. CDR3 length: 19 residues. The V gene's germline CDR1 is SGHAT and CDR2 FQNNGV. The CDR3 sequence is CASSEPSSRTAGLYYGYTF. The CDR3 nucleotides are TGTGCCAGCAGCGAACCGAGCTCTCGGACAGCCGGATTGTACTATGGCTACACCTTC.

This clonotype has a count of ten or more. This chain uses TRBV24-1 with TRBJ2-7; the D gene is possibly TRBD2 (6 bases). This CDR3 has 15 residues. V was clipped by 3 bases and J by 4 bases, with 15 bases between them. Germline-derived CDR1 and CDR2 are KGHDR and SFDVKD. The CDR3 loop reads CATSDTTGAGYEQYF. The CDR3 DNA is TGTGCCACCAGTGATACCACGGGAGCTGGTTACGAGCAGTACTTC.

This CDR3 is CASSHGQGAKNIQYF. The CDR3 nucleotides are TGTGCCAGCAGCCACGGACAGGGAGCCAAAAACATTCAGTACTTC. The chain combines TRBV4-2 with TRBJ2-4, with 8 bases that match TRBD1. CDR3 length equals 15 residues. V trimming: 3 bases; J trimming: 0 bases; junction bases outside the gene matches: 1. CDR1 and CDR2 (germline): LGHNA, YNFKEQ.

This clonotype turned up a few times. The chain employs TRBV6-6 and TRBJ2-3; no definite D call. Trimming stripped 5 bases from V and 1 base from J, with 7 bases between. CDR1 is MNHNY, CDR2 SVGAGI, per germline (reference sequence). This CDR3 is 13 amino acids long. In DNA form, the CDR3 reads TGTGCCAGCAGTCTCTATGGCACAGATACGCAGTATTTT. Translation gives CASSLYGTDTQYF.

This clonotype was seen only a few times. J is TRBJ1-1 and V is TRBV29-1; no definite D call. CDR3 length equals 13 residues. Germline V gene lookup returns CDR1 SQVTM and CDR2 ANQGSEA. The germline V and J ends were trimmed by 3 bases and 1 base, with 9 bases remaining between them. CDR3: CSVDRQSNTEAFF. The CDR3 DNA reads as TGCAGCGTTGACCGTCAGTCGAACACTGAAGCTTTCTTT.

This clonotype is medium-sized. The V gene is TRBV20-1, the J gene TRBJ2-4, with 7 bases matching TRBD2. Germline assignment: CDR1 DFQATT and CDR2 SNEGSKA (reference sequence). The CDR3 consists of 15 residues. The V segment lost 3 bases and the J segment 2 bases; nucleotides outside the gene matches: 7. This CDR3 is CSASAGVVSKNIQYF. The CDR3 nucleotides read TGCAGTGCTAGTGCGGGGGTAGTATCCAAAAACATTCAGTACTTC.

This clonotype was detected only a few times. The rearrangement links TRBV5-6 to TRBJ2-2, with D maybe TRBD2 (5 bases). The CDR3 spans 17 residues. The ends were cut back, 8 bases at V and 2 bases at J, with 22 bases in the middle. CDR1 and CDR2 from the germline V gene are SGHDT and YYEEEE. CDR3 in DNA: TGTGCCAGGGGCCCCGGGCTAGTGGGAGTAAACACCGGGGAGCTGTTTTTT. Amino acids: CARGPGLVGVNTGELFF.